This T cell receptor (beta chain) was found in a study of blood T cell repertoires in COVID-19. Resolution of symptoms, clearance, or two negative PCRs was present in recovered Cohort 3 donors. Measured with immunoSEQ multiplex PCR; TCRdb has only the in-frame clones, and not every one. The table has under 250,000 clones, 70% to 90% seen once. Per the germline V gene, CDR1 is SGHVS and CDR2 is FNYEAQ. The trim removed 5 bases at V and 4 bases at J, leaving 5 bases unmatched. The length of the CDR3 is 14 residues. This clone was observed at least ten times. The TCR comes from a man aged 35-49 years who had recovered from COVID-19. J is TRBJ2-5 and V is TRBV7-6; 9 bases match TRBD1. The specimen was PBMCs or T cells enriched from blood (not recorded which). Written as DNA, the CDR3 is TGTGCCAGCAGCGGGACAGGGAACGGAGAGACCCAGTACTTC. Protein: CASSGTGNGETQYF.